This T cell receptor (beta chain) was obtained from a study of cytomegalovirus exposure and HLA in healthy donors. The study's findings and limits: The majority of TCR sequences were rare, yet some public TCRs appeared in many donors.

In the PCR, 60 Vbeta and 13 Jbeta primers were used. Measured with immunoSEQ multiplex PCR; TCRdb has only the in-frame clones, and not every one. This table holds some 250,000 clones, roughly 82% found once. Trimming removed 4 bases from V and 4 bases from J; junction bases left unmatched: 5. Germline V gene sequence: CDR1 SGHAT, CDR2 FQDESV (reference sequence). This CDR3 spans 15 amino acids. Remarks on this clone: Its antigen is unknown.

This TCR was sampled from a woman aged 40 to 50 in good health and CMV-seropositive. The sequencing sample was made of PBMCs. This chain uses TRBV11-1 with TRBJ2-1, with TRBD2 matching over 9 bases. For the CDR3, the DNA is TGTGCCAGCAGCTCCACTAGCGGGCCTTACAATGAGCAGTTCTTC. As protein: CASSSTSGPYNEQFF.